This T cell receptor beta chain was obtained from a study of blood T cell repertoires in COVID-19. The CDR3 loop spans 15 amino acids. Germline CDR1 is SGHNT and CDR2 is YYREEE (reference sequence). Trimming removed 5 bases from V and 5 bases from J; junction bases left unmatched: 9. In the original analysis: Quantification of nucleated cells was approximated via reference gene primer amplification. Only in-frame clones appear in the TCRdb table, and some are missing; sequencing was by immunoSEQ multiplex PCR. Clone size and the V and J calls come from that table; the DNA yielded D and trimming. The table lists 250,000 or so clones, just under 85% of them singletons.

The sequenced sample was peripheral blood. The receptor was derived from a woman at least 80 years old with acute or convalescent COVID-19. J is TRBJ2-1 and V is TRBV5-4; 8 bases agree with TRBD2. The CDR3 DNA reads TGTGCCAGCAGGCCAGGTTCGGGAGGGGACAATGAGCAGTTCTTC. Protein product: CASRPGSGGDNEQFF.